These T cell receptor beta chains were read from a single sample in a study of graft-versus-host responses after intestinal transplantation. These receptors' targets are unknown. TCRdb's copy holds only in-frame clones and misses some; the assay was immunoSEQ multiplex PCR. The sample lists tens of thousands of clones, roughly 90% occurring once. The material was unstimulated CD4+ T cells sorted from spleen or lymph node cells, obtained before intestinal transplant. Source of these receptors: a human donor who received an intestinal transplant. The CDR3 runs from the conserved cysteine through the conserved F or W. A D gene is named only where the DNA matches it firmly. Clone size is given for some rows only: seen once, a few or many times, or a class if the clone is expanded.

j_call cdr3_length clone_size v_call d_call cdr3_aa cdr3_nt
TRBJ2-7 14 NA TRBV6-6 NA CASRAQEWIYEQYF TGTGCCAGCAGAGCACAGGAGTGGATATACGAGCAGTACTTC
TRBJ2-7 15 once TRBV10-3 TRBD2 CAISGPKLGGGEQYF TGTGCCATCAGTGGCCCTAAGCTGGGCGGGGGCGAGCAGTACTTC
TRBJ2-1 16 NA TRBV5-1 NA CASSLAIQGKGNEQFF TGCGCCAGCAGCTTGGCCATCCAGGGGAAGGGCAATGAGCAGTTCTTC
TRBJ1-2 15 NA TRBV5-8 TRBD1 CASSFNRGREFGYTF TGTGCCAGCAGCTTTAACAGGGGGCGAGAATTTGGCTACACCTTC
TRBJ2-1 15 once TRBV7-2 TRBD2 CASSLRLAGGNEQFF TGTGCCAGCAGCTTAAGGCTAGCGGGGGGCAATGAGCAGTTCTTC
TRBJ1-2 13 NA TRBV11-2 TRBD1 CASSRDRDYGYTF TGTGCCAGCAGCCGGGACAGGGACTATGGCTACACCTTC
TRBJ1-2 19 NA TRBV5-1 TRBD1 CASSLAPNPDRGLAYGYTF TGCGCCAGCAGCTTGGCCCCAAACCCTGACAGGGGGCTTGCCTATGGCTACACCTTC
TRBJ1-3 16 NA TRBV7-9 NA CASSLGYFSSGNTIYF TGTGCCAGCAGCTTAGGGTACTTTTCCTCTGGAAACACCATATATTTT
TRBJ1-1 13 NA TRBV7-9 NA CASSPDSTIEAFF TGTGCCAGCAGCCCCGACAGCACCATTGAAGCTTTCTTT
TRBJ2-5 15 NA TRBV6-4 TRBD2 CASSELAGSQETQYF TGTGCCAGCAGTGAACTAGCGGGGAGCCAAGAGACCCAGTACTTC